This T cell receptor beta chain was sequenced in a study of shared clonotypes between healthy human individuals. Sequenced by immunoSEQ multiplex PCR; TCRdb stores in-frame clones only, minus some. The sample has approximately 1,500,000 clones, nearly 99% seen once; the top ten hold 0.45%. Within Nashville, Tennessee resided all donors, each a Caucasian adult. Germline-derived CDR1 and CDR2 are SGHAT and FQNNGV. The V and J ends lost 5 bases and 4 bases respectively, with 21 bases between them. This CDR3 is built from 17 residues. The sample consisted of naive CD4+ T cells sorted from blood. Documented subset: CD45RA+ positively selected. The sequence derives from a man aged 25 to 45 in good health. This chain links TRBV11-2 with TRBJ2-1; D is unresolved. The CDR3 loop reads CASSRAVDASPYNEQFF. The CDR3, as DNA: TGTGCCAGCAGCAGAGCCGTCGACGCCTCGCCGTACAATGAGCAGTTCTTC.